Below, one T cell receptor (beta chain) is given with its context. With V trimmed by 3 bases and J by 6 bases, 7 bases remained unmatched. Germline CDR1 and CDR2: SEHNR and FQNEAQ (reference sequence). The CDR3 length is 15 residues. This table comes from immunoSEQ multiplex PCR, and its TCRdb copy is limited to in-frame clones, with some not included. The data show some 160,000 clones, with around 90% seen just once and approximately 0.7% held by the top ten. This specimen comes from a study of control samples from healthy donors and cancer patients. The sample comprised blood. V is TRBV7-9 and J is TRBJ1-2, with 10 positions matching TRBD1. The sequence derives from a woman in her 30s in good health. The CDR3 DNA reads TGTGCCAGCAGCTTCTCACCGGGACAGGGGAATGGCTACACCTTC. This translates into CASSFSPGQGNGYTF.